Detailed here is one TCR beta chain. These data originate in a study of blood T cell repertoires in COVID-19. The table came from immunoSEQ multiplex PCR; TCRdb's copy has only in-frame clones and leaves some out. The sample includes about 200,000 clones, 82% of them seen just once. Germline V gene data show CDR1 as ENHRY and CDR2 as SYGVKD. CDR3 size: 17 residues. The germline V and J ends were trimmed by 2 bases and 4 bases, with 20 bases remaining between them. What was sequenced was peripheral blood. The receptor was derived from a woman older than 75 with COVID-19, enrolled during active disease. This sequence joins TRBV10-3 and TRBJ1-1, with a tentative D call TRBD1 (6 bases). The DNA for the CDR3 is TGTGCCATCAGTGAGGGGCCCGGACTAGGGGGGGGCACTGAAGCTTTCTTT. Amino acid sequence: CAISEGPGLGGGTEAFF.